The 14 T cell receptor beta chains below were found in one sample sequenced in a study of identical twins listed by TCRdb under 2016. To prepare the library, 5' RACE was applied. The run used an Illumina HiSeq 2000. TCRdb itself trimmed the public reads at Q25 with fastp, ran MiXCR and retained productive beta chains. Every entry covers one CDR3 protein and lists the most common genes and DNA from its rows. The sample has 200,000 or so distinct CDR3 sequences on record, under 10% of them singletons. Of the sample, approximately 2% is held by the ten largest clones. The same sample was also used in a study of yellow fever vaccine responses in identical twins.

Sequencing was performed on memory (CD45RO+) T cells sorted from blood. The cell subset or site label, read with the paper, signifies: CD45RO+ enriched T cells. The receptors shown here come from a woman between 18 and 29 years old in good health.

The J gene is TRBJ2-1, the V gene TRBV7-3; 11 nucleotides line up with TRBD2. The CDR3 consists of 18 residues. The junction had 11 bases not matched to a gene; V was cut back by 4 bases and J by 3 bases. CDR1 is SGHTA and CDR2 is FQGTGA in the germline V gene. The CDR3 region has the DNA TGTGCCAGCAGCTCCCCTAGCGGGGGGAGCTTGAACTACAATGAGCAGTTCTTC. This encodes CASSSPSGGSLNYNEQFF. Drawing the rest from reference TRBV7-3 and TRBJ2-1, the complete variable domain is GAGVSQTPSNKVTEKGKYVELRCDPISGHTALYWYRQSLGQGPEFLIYFQGTGAADDSGLPNDRFFAVRPEGSVSTLKIQRTERGDSAVYLCASSSPSGGSLNYNEQFFGPGTRLTVL.

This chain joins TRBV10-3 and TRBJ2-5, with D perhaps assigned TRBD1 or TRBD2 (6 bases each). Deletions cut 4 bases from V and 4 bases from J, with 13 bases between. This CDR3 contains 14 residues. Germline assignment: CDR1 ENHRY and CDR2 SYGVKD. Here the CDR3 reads CAISVPGASETQYF. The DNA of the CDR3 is TGTGCCATCAGTGTTCCGGGGGCGTCAGAGACCCAGTACTTC.

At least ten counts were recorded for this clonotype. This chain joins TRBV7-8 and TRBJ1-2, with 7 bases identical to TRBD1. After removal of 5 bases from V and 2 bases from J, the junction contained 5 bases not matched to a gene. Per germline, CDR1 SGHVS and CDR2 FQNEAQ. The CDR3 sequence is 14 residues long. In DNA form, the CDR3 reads TGTGCCAGCAGCACGACAGGGCCGAACTATGGCTACACCTTC. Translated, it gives CASSTTGPNYGYTF. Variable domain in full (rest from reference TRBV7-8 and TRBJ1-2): GAGVSQSPRYKVAKRGQDVALRCDPISGHVSLFWYQQALGQGPEFLTYFQNEAQLDKSGLPSDRFFAERPEGSVSTLKIQRTQQEDSAVYLCASSTTGPNYGYTFGSGTRLTVV.

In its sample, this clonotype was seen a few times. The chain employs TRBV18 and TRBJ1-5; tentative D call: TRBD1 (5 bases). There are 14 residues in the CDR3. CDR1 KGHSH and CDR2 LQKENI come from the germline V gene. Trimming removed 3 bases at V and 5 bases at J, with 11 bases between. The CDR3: CASSPTQGDQPQHF. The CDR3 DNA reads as TGTGCCAGCTCACCGACGCAGGGAGATCAGCCCCAGCATTTT.

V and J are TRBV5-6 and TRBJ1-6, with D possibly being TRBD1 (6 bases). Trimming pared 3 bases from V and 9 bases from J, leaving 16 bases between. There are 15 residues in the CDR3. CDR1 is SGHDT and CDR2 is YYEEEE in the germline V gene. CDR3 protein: CASSSETGIRSPLHF. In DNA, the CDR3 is TGTGCCAGCAGCTCGGAAACAGGGATTCGTTCACCCCTCCACTTT. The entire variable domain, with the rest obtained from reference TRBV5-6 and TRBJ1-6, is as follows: DAGVTQSPTHLIKTRGQQVTLRCSPKSGHDTVSWYQQALGQGPQFIFQYYEEEERQRGNFPDRFSGHQFPNYSSELNVNALLLGDSALYLCASSSETGIRSPLHFGNGTRLTVT.

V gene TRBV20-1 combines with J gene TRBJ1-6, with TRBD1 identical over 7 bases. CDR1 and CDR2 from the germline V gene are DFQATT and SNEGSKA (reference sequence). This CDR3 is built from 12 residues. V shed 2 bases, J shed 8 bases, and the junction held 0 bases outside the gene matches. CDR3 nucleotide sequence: TGCAGTGCTAGACAGGGGGATTCACCCCTCCACTTT. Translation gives CSARQGDSPLHF.

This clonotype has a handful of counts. The CDR3 here is CASSPRTIGGTEAFF. The CDR3, as DNA: TGTGCCAGCTCACCCCGGACCATCGGGGGCACTGAAGCTTTCTTT. V usage is TRBV18 and J usage is TRBJ1-1; tentatively, D is TRBD1 (5 bases). CDR1 and CDR2 (germline): KGHSH, LQKENI. The V gene lost 3 bases and the J gene lost 4 bases, with 15 bases spanning the gap. CDR3 length: 15 amino acids.

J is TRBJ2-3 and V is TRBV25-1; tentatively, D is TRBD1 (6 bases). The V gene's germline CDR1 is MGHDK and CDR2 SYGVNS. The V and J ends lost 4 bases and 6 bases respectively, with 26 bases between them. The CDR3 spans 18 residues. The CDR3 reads CASSVYVGGRGRADTQYF. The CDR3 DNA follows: TGTGCCAGCAGTGTTTATGTCGGCGGCAGGGGAAGGGCGGATACGCAGTATTTT.

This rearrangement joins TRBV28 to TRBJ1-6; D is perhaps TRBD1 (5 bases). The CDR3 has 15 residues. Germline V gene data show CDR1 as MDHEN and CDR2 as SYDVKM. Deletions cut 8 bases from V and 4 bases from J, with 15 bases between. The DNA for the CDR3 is TGTGCCAGCCGTATACAGGAGACTTATAATTCACCCCTCCACTTT. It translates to CASRIQETYNSPLHF.

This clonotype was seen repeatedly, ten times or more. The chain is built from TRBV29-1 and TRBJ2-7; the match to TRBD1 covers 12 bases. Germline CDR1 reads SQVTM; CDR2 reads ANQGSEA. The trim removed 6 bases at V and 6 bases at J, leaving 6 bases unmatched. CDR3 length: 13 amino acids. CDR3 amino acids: CSVVPGQGAEQYF. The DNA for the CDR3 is TGCAGCGTAGTACCGGGACAGGGGGCCGAGCAGTACTTC.

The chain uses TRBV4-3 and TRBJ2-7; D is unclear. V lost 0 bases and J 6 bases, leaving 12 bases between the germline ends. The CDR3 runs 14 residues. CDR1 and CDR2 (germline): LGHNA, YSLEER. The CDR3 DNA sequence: TGCGCCAGCAGCCAAGATCGCTACCCCGGCGAGCAGTACTTC. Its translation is CASSQDRYPGEQYF.

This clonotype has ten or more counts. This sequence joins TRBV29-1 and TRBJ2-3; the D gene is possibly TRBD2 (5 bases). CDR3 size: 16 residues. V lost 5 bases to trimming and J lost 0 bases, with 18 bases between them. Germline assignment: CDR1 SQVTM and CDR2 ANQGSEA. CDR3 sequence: CSVMYGLAKSTDTQYF. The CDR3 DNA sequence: TGCAGCGTTATGTATGGGCTAGCCAAAAGCACAGATACGCAGTATTTT.

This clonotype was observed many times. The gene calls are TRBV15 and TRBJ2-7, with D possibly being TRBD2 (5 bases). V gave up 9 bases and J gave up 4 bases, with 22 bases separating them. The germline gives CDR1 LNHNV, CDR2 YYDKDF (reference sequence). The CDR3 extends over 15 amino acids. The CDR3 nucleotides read TGTGCCACTGGTTCCCGGGCGGACGGGATATACGAGCAGTACTTC. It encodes CATGSRADGIYEQYF.

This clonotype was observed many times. The CDR3 DNA sequence: TGTGCCAGCAGTTATTGGACAGGGAAACGGAGGTCCTACAATGAGCAGTTCTTC. Its translation is CASSYWTGKRRSYNEQFF. J is TRBJ2-1 and V is TRBV6-2 or TRBV6-3, with 8 bases that match TRBD1. Germline V lookup: CDR1 MNHEY, CDR2 SVGEGT. Trimming removed 3 bases from V and 1 base from J; junction bases left unmatched: 11. There are 18 residues in the CDR3.